This T cell receptor (beta chain) originates from a study of cytomegalovirus exposure and HLA in healthy donors. Study details: The 95 to 150 validation repertoires used a platform that matched the one used for the approximately 610 first-cohort repertoires, as a later analysis reported. Study-wide findings and caveats: Subsequent analysis of the approximately 110 validation repertoires found a tendency for first-cohort TCR clusters to co-occur.

It was the approximately 120-subject validation cohort, separate from the approximately 700-subject first cohort, to which the donors belonged. In regard to this clone: Its matching antigen is unknown.

V dropped 7 bases and J dropped 15; count of bases not matched to a gene: 9. Germline V gives CDR1 SNHLY, CDR2 FYNNEI. The CDR3 totals 12 residues. Libraries were prepared by immunoSEQ multiplex PCR; TCRdb keeps only in-frame clonotypes and omits some of them. The sample consists of hundreds of thousands of clones, less than 90% of them appearing once. The sequenced sample consisted of PBMCs. The V call is TRBV2, the J call TRBJ1-5; 10 nucleotides line up with TRBD1. The clonotype comes from a man younger than 35 in good health and CMV-seropositive. The CDR3 is CASTQGGTGVHF. The CDR3 DNA reads as TGTGCCAGCACCCAAGGGGGGACAGGGGTGCATTTT. Filled out from reference TRBV2 and TRBJ1-5, the complete variable domain reads EPEVTQTPSHQVTQMGQEVILRCVPISNHLYFYWYRQILGQKVEFLVSFYNNEISEKSEIFDDQFSVERPDGSNFTLKIRSTKLEDSAMYFCASTQGGTGVHFGDGTRLSIL.